The subject of this entry is one T cell receptor (beta chain). This clone's antigen is unknown. No base qualities exist here, and no much larger clone lies one base off it. The data stem from a study of beta chain features in type 1 diabetes (dated by TCRdb to the late 2010s). Background for the entire study: Mean age, gender distribution, total cell number and subset yield did not differ between patients and healthy donors. A total of roughly 100,000,000 sorted cells were examined across all samples, and the number of cells per subset was strongly correlated with RNA yield. The study compared the TCRB repertoires of sorted circulating CD4+ T cell subsets in recently diagnosed type 1 diabetes patients with those in matched healthy donors. Regulatory and stem cell-like memory subsets were isolated from only 8 patients and about 8 healthy donors, whereas naive and central memory subsets came from all 30 or so donors.

All of the isolated RNA was reverse transcribed with the High Capacity cDNA Reverse Transcription Kit, so expressed TCRB transcripts were sequenced. Deep immunoSEQ sequencing was performed on naive, central memory and regulatory T cell samples, with an average of approximately 4 million total reads per sample. Sorted cells were lysed in RLT buffer, and RNA was extracted using DNase-treated RNeasy Micro or Mini kits according to cell number. To prevent cross-contamination, each cell subset was processed individually, whereas patient and healthy donor samples were processed jointly. TCRB sequences were amplified from cDNA with the immunoSEQ multiplex PCR, producing 87-bp fragments spanning the CDR3 region. The amplicons were sequenced using the Illumina HiSeq platform. On the study's bioinformatics: PCR bias was computationally corrected using synthetic template baselines, reads within Hamming distance 2 were collapsed, and singletons that could not be merged were discarded. Reads were aligned against IMGT so that V, D and J genes, CDR3 length and insertions or deletions at six rearrangement sites could be assigned. Within each subset, clonotype counts were normalized to the number of sorted cells before true diversity and Gini coefficients were calculated with the tcR R package. The overlap coefficient, calculated on TCRB nucleotide sequences, was used to quantify repertoire sharing. Out-of-frame TCRB sequences from naive cells were analyzed as a proxy for the pre-selection repertoire. TCRdb provides this immuneACCESS table in a form limited to in-frame rearrangements. Some clones are lacking; in checked studies, under half of them reflect an unresolved V gene, and why the rest are absent is not known. Clone size and V and J calls were adopted from that table, with D and trimming inferred from the DNA. The sample table holds 900,000 or so clones, of which about a sixth were seen once. The leading ten clones occupy 0.02% to 0.03% of the sample.

For this chain, trimming is 8 bases at the V end and 1 base at the J end, and the number of junction bases without a gene match is 5. The CDR3 spans 14 residues, from the cysteine through the phenylalanine. Only CDR3 DNA remains: 42 bases, in frame from the first base. The germline V gene gives CDR1 as ENHRY and CDR2 as SYGVKD. Each donor gave one peripheral blood draw, averaging approximately 0.12 L, which was collected into heparinised tubes. A BD FACSAria II was used to sort naive, central memory, regulatory and stem cell-like memory CD4+ T cells with a panel that included CD45RO, CCR7, CD25, CD127, CD95 and CD27. Purity was above 95% for every sorted population. PBMCs were isolated right away by Lymphoprep density gradient centrifugation and were stained directly, without culture. Samples were stained and sorted in pairs, with one healthy donor and one patient per experiment, so that batch effects were minimized.

The paper's findings and limits, for the study overall: At VDJ recombination sites, type 1 diabetes patients had fewer insertions and more deleted nucleotides, which implies abnormalities in thymic rearrangement. Because the HLA sub-analyses included only small numbers of individuals, any influence of HLA type on TCRB rearrangement was left unresolved. Type 1 diabetes patients showed a moderate but significant shortening of TCRB CDR3 length in all four CD4+ subsets. Sequencing cDNA rather than genomic DNA could over-represent highly expressing activated cells, although activation and CD3 levels did not differ between groups. Naive, central memory and regulatory TCRB repertoires appeared to be more alike among patients than among healthy donors. Shorter templates might be favored by PCR, yet because patient and control samples were amplified and corrected together, any such skew would affect both groups equally.

This receptor was identified in a woman between 18 and 30 years old in good health. The V gene is TRBV10-3 and the J gene is TRBJ2-7; 10 central bases correspond to TRBD2. What was sequenced was naive CD4+ T cells from blood. Sample cell subset or site, as interpreted from the label and publication: true naive CD4+ T cells. The DNA sequence is given as TGTGCCATCGCAAGGACTAGCGGATCCTACGAGCAGTACTTC. It translates to CAIARTSGSYEQYF.